What follows are 8 T cell receptor beta chains derived from one specimen sequenced in a study of identical twins. TCRdb processed the 5' RACE reads anew with MiXCR; each CDR3 protein has one entry. There are 500,000 to 550,000 distinct CDR3 sequences in the sample; less than 25% occur only once, and under 0.95% lies in the top ten. The sample was also reused in another study, on T cells expressing NK-cell markers.

The sequenced material came from CD4+ T cells sorted from blood. Every receptor here comes from a woman aged 18-29 years in good health.

This clonotype has only a few counts. The V call is TRBV5-5, the J call TRBJ2-2, with a weak D call TRBD2 (6 bases). CDR1 SGHKS and CDR2 YYEKEE come from the germline V gene (reference sequence). V dropped 4 bases and J dropped 5 bases, with 18 bases sitting between them. CDR3 length: 16 residues. As DNA, the CDR3 is TGTGCCAGCAGCCGGGACTCCCCCGTCTATACCGGGGAGCTGTTTTTT. Translated: CASSRDSPVYTGELFF. Full variable domain (outside the CDR3, taken from reference TRBV5-5 and TRBJ2-2): DAGVTQSPTHLIKTRGQQVTLRCSPISGHKSVSWYQQVLGQGPQFIFQYYEKEERGRGNFPDRFSARQFPNYSSELNVNALLLGDSALYLCASSRDSPVYTGELFFGEGSRLTVL.

This clonotype was seen more than once but under ten times. This chain links TRBV28 with TRBJ2-7, with D unclear. CDR3 size: 12 residues. From germline, CDR1 is MDHEN and CDR2 SYDVKM. The ends were cut back, 2 bases at V and 5 bases at J, with 7 bases in the middle. The CDR3 here is CASSLIFNEQYF. The CDR3 DNA sequence: TGTGCCAGCAGTTTAATATTCAACGAGCAGTACTTC.

This clonotype occurred many times. V usage is TRBV29-1 and J usage is TRBJ2-1; D is perhaps TRBD1 (5 bases). Trimming stripped 7 bases from V and 5 bases from J, with 12 bases between. The CDR3 runs 12 residues. Germline V gene data show CDR1 as SQVTM and CDR2 as ANQGSEA. As DNA, the CDR3 is TGCAGCGGTGGGGCCCGGAACAATGAGCAGTTCTTC. This gives the protein CSGGARNNEQFF.

There are a few counts of this clonotype. The chain links TRBV6-5 to TRBJ2-5; TRBD1 matches 11 bases. After removal of 3 bases from V and 4 bases from J, the junction contained 4 bases not matched to a gene. Germline CDR1 is MNHEY and CDR2 is SVGAGI. The CDR3 has 15 residues. CDR3 loop: CASSYRDRGGETQYF. The CDR3 DNA follows: TGTGCCAGCAGTTATAGGGACAGGGGGGGAGAGACCCAGTACTTC.

CDR3 sequence: CSARSDREHQPQHF. The CDR3 DNA reads TGCAGTGCTAGATCGGACAGGGAGCATCAGCCCCAGCATTTT. This chain uses TRBV20-1 with TRBJ1-5; 8 bases are shared with TRBD1. From germline, CDR1 is DFQATT and CDR2 SNEGSKA (reference sequence). V was pared by 2 bases and J by 5 bases, with 5 bases of the junction left unmatched. The CDR3 has 14 amino acids.

This clonotype was seen a handful of times. The chain combines TRBV3-1 with TRBJ1-2, with a tentative D call TRBD1 (6 bases). The V and J ends lost 0 bases and 5 bases respectively, with 13 bases between them. CDR3 length: 15 amino acids. From germline, CDR1 is LGHDT and CDR2 YNNKEL (reference sequence). CDR3 coding DNA: TGTGCCAGCAGCCAAGAATCGGGCAGGGGATATGGCTACACCTTC. Amino acids: CASSQESGRGYGYTF.

This chain connects TRBV10-3 to TRBJ2-1, with 9 bases aligning to TRBD2. The CDR3 is 15 residues long. With 4 bases clipped from V and 7 bases from J, the junction kept 8 bases outside the gene matches. Germline loops: CDR1 ENHRY, CDR2 SYGVKD. CDR3 nucleotide sequence: TGTGCCATCAGTGCAGGAGCGGGGGGCGGTAATGAGCAGTTCTTC. It codes for CAISAGAGGGNEQFF.

This clonotype was recorded a few times. The chain is built from TRBV14 and TRBJ2-1; D gene uncertain. CDR3 length equals 13 residues. V was trimmed by 3 bases and J by 10 bases, leaving 13 bases between them. Germline V gives CDR1 SGHDN, CDR2 FVKESK. CDR3 DNA: TGTGCCAGCAGCCAGACCCGTTGGGTCGAGCAGTTCTTC. Its translation is CASSQTRWVEQFF.